A selection of T cell receptor beta chains follows, all from one sample in a study of blood T cells in healthy people across ages. TCRdb reprocessed the 5' RACE reads with MiXCR, giving one entry per CDR3 protein. The data contain 1.6 million or so distinct CDR3 sequences, about 32% of them singletons. Sequencing input: blood. These receptors were collected from a woman in her 30s in good health. CDR3s include the opening cysteine and the closing phenylalanine or tryptophan. The D gene is left open where the match is weak. Only part of the rows carry a size: once, few, many, or a class if the clone is expanded.

V gene	clone size	D gene	J gene	CDR3 protein	CDR3 DNA
TRBV2	.	.	TRBJ1-6	CASSEIGRFGSPLHF	TGTGCCAGCAGTGAAATTGGACGATTCGGGTCACCCCTCCACTTT
TRBV5-1	.	.	TRBJ2-1	CASSRDGYNGQFF	TGCGCCAGCAGCCGGGACGGTTACAATGGGCAGTTCTTC
TRBV5-5	.	.	TRBJ2-5	CASLRGGKETQYF	TGTGCCAGCTTGAGAGGGGGAAAAGAGACCCAGTACTTC
TRBV27	few	.	TRBJ1-6	CASSKLNSPLHF	TGTGCCAGTTCGAAGCTTAATTCACCCCTCCACTTT
TRBV7-9	.	.	TRBJ2-7	CASSLTNEAYEQYF	TGTGCCAGCAGCTTAACTAATGAGGCCTACGAGCAGTACTTC
TRBV6-5	.	.	TRBJ1-2	CASRNSGFYGYTF	TGTGCCAGCAGAAACAGCGGCTTTTATGGCTACACCTTC
TRBV7-9	few	TRBD1	TRBJ1-1	CASSPRGGGAFF	TGTGCCAGCAGCCCCAGGGGGGGTGGGGCTTTCTTT
TRBV20-1	.	.	TRBJ2-5	CSALLGRTETQYF	TGCAGTGCTCTCCTGGGACGGACAGAGACCCAGTACTTC
TRBV4-1	few	.	TRBJ1-1	CASSQDRGTKAFF	TGCGCCAGCAGCCAAGATCGGGGGACAAAGGCTTTCTTT
TRBV4-1	once	TRBD1	TRBJ1-2	CASSQGQRNYGYTF	TGCGCCAGCAGCCAGGGACAGAGGAACTATGGCTACACCTTC
TRBV7-9	.	TRBD1	TRBJ2-7	CVSSIWTGASNEQYF	TGTGTCAGCAGCATTTGGACAGGGGCGAGCAACGAGCAGTACTTC
TRBV4-1	.	.	TRBJ1-2	CASSQVISDGYTF	TGCGCCAGCAGCCAAGTTATTTCGGATGGCTACACCTTC
TRBV5-1	.	.	TRBJ2-1	CASSAEGLNEQFF	TGCGCCAGCAGCGCGGAGGGGCTCAATGAGCAGTTCTTC
TRBV4-1	.	TRBD2	TRBJ2-3	CASSKETKREFPDTQYF	TGCGCCAGCAGCAAGGAAACTAAGCGGGAGTTCCCAGATACGCAGTATTTT
TRBV2	few	.	TRBJ2-7	CASRVAASDTYEQYF	TGTGCCAGCAGGGTCGCGGCTAGCGATACCTACGAGCAGTACTTC
TRBV12-3/TRBV12-4	.	.	TRBJ2-1	CASRTTGGSSYNEQFF	TGTGCCAGCAGAACTACTGGAGGGAGCTCCTACAATGAGCAGTTCTTC
TRBV10-3	many	TRBD1	TRBJ2-7	CAISPSPDRAYEQYF	TGTGCCATCAGCCCCTCCCCGGACAGGGCTTACGAGCAGTACTTC
TRBV3-1	.	.	TRBJ2-1	CASSPTTAGSYNEQFF	TGTGCCAGCAGCCCTACGACTGCCGGCTCCTACAATGAGCAGTTCTTC
TRBV11-2	.	.	TRBJ1-2	CASSFLGADIPTLYGYTF	TGTGCCAGCAGCTTCTTAGGGGCAGATATTCCGACTCTCTATGGCTACACCTTC
TRBV12-3/TRBV12-4	many	.	TRBJ1-2	CASSLGGVDYGYTF	TGTGCCAGCAGCTTGGGGGGGGTCGACTATGGCTACACCTTC
TRBV5-1	.	.	TRBJ2-3	CASSPGRQPTRDTQYF	TGCGCCAGCAGCCCCGGTAGACAGCCTACCCGAGATACGCAGTATTTT